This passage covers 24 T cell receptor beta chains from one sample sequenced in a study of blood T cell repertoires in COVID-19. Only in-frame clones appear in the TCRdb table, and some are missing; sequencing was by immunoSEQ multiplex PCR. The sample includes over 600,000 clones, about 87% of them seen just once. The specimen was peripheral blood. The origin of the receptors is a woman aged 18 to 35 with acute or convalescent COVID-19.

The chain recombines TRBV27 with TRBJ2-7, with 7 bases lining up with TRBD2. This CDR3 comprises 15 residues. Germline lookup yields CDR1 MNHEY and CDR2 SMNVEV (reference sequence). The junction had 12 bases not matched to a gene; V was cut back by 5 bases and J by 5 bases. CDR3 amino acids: CASSPRPGEGNEQYF. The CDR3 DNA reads TGTGCCAGCAGTCCCCGGCCGGGGGAGGGGAACGAGCAGTACTTC.

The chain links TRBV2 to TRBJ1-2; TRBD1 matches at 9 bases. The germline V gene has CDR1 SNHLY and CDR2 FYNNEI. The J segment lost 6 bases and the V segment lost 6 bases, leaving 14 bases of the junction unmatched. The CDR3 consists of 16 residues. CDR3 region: CASSASGTGRVHGYTF. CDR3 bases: TGTGCCAGCAGCGCTAGTGGGACAGGGAGGGTGCATGGCTACACCTTC.

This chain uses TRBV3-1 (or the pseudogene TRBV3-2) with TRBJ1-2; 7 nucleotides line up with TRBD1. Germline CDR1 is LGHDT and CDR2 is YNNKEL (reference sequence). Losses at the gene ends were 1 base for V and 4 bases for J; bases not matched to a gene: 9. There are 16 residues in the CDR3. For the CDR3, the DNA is TGTGCCAGCAGCCAAGCTAGGACAGGTGTGAGCTATGGCTACACCTTC. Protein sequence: CASSQARTGVSYGYTF.

The CDR3 DNA reads as TGTGCCATCAGTGAGTCTTTAAGCTATAGCAATCAGCCCCAGCATTTT. Translation gives CAISESLSYSNQPQHF. V is TRBV10-3 and J is TRBJ1-5; no reliable D call. The CDR3 is made up of 16 amino acids. The germline V and J ends were trimmed by 0 bases and 0 bases, with 9 bases remaining between them. Germline lookup yields CDR1 ENHRY and CDR2 SYGVKD.

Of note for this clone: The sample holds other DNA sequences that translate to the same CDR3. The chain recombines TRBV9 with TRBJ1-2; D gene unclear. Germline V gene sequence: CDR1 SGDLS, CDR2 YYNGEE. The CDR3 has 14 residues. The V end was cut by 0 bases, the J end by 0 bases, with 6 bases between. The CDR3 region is CASSVGDSNYGYTF. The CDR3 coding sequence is TGTGCCAGCAGCGTAGGAGATTCTAACTATGGCTACACCTTC.

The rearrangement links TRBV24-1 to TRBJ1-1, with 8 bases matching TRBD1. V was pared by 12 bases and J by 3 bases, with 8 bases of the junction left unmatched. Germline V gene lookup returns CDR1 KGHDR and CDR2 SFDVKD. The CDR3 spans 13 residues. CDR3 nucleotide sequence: TGTGCCTCGTACAGGGGGTCCCACACTGAAGCTTTCTTT. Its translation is CASYRGSHTEAFF.

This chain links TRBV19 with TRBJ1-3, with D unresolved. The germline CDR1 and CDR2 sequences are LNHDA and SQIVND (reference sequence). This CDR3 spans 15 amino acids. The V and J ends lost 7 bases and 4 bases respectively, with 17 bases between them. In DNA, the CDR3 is TGTGCCAGTACCAGTTCCGGGTCCCAGGGAAACACCATATATTTT. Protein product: CASTSSGSQGNTIYF.

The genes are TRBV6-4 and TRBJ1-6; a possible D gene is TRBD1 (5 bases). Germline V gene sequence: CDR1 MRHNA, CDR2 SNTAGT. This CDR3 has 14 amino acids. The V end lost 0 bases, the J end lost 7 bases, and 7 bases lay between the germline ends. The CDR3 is CASSDSTANSPLHF. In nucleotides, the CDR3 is TGTGCCAGCAGTGACTCGACAGCAAATTCACCCCTCCACTTT.

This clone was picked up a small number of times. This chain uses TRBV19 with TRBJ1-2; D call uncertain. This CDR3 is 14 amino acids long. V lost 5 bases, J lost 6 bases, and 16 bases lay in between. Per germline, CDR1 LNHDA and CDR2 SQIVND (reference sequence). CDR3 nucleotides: TGTGCCAGTAGTTTCATTGACACCCGAGATGGCTACACCTTC. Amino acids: CASSFIDTRDGYTF.

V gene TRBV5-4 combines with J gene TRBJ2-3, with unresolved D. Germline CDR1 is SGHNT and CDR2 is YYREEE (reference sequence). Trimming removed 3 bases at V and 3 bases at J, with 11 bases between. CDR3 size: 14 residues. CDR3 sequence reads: CASSSGGSTDTQYF. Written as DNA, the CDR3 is TGTGCCAGCAGCTCCGGCGGATCTACAGATACGCAGTATTTT.

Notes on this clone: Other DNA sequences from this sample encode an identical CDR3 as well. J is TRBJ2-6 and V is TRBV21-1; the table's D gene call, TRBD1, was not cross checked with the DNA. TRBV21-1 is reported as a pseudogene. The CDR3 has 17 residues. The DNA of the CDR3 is TGTGCCAGCAGCAAAGGACAGGGGGCCTCTGGGGCCAACGTCCTGACTTTC. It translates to CASSKGQGASGANVLTF.

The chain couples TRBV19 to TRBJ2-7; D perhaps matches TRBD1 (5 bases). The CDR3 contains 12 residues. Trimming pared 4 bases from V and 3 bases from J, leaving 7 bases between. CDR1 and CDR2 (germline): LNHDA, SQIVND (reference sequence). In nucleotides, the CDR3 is TGTGCCAGTAGTAGGGGCCTCTACGAGCAGTACTTC. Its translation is CASSRGLYEQYF.

In DNA form, the CDR3 reads TGTGCCAGCAGCTCTGACAAGTATACCAGGGGGAGGACCGAAGCTTTCTTT. Protein: CASSSDKYTRGRTEAFF. V is TRBV5-6 and J is TRBJ1-1; 7 bases agree with TRBD1. Losses at the gene ends were 3 bases for V and 8 bases for J; bases not matched to a gene: 19. The CDR3 has 17 amino acids. Germline V lookup: CDR1 SGHDT, CDR2 YYEEEE.

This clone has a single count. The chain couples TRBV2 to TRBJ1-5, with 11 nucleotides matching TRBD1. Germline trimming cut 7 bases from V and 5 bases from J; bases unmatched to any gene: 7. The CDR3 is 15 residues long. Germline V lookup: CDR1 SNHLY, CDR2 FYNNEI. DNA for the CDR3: TGTGCCAGCACTTCCGGACAGGGGGCATATCAGCCCCAGCATTTT. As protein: CASTSGQGAYQPQHF. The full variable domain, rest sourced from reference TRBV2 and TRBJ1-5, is EPEVTQTPSHQVTQMGQEVILRCVPISNHLYFYWYRQILGQKVEFLVSFYNNEISEKSEIFDDQFSVERPDGSNFTLKIRSTKLEDSAMYFCASTSGQGAYQPQHFGDGTRLSIL.

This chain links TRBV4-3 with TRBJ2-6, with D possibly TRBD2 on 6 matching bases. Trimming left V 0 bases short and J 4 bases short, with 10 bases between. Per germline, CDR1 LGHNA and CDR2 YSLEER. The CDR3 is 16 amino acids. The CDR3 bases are TGCGCCAGCAGCCAAGATGGGGAGGTGGGGGCCAACGTCCTGACTTTC. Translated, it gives CASSQDGEVGANVLTF.

Here the CDR3 DNA reads TGTGCCAGCAGTGACCGGGACAGCAATTATGGCTACACCTTC. Its translation: CASSDRDSNYGYTF. This rearrangement joins TRBV6-6 to TRBJ1-2; 7 nucleotides match TRBD1. This CDR3 comprises 14 residues. V shed 5 bases and J 5 bases; nucleotides not matched to a gene: 8. The V gene's germline CDR1 is MNHNY and CDR2 SVGAGI (reference sequence).

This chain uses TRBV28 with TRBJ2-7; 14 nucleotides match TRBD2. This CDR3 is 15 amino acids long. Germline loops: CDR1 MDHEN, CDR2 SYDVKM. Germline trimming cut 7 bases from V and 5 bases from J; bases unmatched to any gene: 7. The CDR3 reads CASTEGTSGGHEQYF. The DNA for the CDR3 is TGTGCCAGCACGGAGGGGACTAGCGGGGGCCACGAGCAGTACTTC.

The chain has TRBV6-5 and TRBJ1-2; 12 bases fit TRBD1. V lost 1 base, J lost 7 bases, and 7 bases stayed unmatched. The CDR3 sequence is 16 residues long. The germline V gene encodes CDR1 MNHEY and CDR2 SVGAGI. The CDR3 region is CASSYLGDRGLSGYTF. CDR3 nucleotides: TGTGCCAGCAGTTACTTGGGGGACAGGGGGCTAAGTGGCTACACCTTC.

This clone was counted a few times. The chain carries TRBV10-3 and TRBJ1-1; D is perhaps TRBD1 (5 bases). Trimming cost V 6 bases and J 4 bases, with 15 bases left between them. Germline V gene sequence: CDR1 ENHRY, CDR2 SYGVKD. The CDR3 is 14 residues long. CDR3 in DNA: TGTGCCATCAGGACAGCAAAGATAACCACTGAAGCTTTCTTT. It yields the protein CAIRTAKITTEAFF.

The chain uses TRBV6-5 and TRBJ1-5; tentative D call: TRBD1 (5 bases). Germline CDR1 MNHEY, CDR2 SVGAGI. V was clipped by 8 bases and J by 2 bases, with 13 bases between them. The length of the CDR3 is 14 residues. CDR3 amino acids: CASEQGNGNQPQHF. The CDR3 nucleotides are TGTGCCAGCGAGCAGGGCAATGGCAATCAGCCCCAGCATTTT.

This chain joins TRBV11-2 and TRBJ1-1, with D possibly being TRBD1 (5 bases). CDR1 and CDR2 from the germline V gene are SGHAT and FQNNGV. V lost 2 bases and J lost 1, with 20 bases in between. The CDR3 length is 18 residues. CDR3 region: CASSLSFWGDRTNTEAFF. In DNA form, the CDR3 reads TGTGCCAGCAGCTTATCCTTTTGGGGGGACCGGACGAACACTGAAGCTTTCTTT.

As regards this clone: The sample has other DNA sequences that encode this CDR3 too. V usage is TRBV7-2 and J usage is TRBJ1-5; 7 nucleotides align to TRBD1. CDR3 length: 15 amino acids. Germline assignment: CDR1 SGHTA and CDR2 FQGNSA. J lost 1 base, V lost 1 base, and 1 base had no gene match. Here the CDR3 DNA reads TGTGCCAGCAGCTTAGGGGACAGAAGCAATCAGCCCCAGCATTTT. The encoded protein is CASSLGDRSNQPQHF.

The CDR3 sequence: CASSSTVHYGYTF. CDR3 DNA: TGTGCCAGCAGTTCGACAGTCCACTATGGCTACACCTTC. The genes are TRBV7-9 and TRBJ1-2; D is perhaps TRBD1 (5 bases). The CDR3 loop spans 13 amino acids. V lost 6 bases and J lost 3, with 11 bases in between. Per the germline V gene, CDR1 is SEHNR and CDR2 is FQNEAQ (reference sequence).

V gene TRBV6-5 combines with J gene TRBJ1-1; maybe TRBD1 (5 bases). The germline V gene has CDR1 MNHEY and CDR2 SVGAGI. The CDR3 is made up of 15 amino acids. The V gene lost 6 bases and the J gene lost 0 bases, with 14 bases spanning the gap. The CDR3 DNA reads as TGTGCCAGCAGCGCAGGGTTGGGGATGAACACTGAAGCTTTCTTT. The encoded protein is CASSAGLGMNTEAFF.